Listed here are 9 T cell receptor beta chains from one sample, sequenced in a study of blood T cell repertoires in COVID-19. Sequencing was performed with immunoSEQ multiplex PCR; in TCRdb, only in-frame clones are kept and a portion is missing. Altogether some 250,000 clones are present, approximately 83% being singletons, with the ten largest covering less than 2.5%. Specimen: PBMCs or T cells enriched from blood (not recorded which). These TCRs come from a woman between 50 and 59 years old who had recovered from COVID-19.

V usage is TRBV15 and J usage is TRBJ1-4, with TRBD1 matching over 10 bases. This CDR3 is built from 20 residues. The J segment lost 0 bases and the V segment lost 3 bases, leaving 13 bases of the junction unmatched. Germline V lookup: CDR1 LNHNV, CDR2 YYDKDF (reference sequence). Here the CDR3 reads CATSSLTGGLLSATNEKLFF. DNA of the CDR3: TGTGCCACCAGCAGCCTGACAGGGGGCCTACTTAGTGCAACTAATGAAAAACTGTTTTTT.

The CDR3 sequence is CASSPMDRSYEQYF. The CDR3 bases are TGTGCCAGCTCACCAATGGACAGATCCTACGAGCAGTACTTC. The genes are TRBV18 and TRBJ2-7, with a possible D match to TRBD1 (6 bases). CDR1 and CDR2 from the germline V gene are KGHSH and LQKENI. The CDR3 has 14 residues. V lost 2 bases and J 1 base, leaving 9 bases between the germline ends.

The chain uses TRBV27 and TRBJ2-7; maybe TRBD1 (6 bases). Germline CDR1 reads MNHEY; CDR2 reads SMNVEV (reference sequence). This CDR3 is built from 12 residues. V dropped 11 bases and J dropped 0 bases, with 11 bases sitting between them. CDR3 DNA sequence: TGTGCCTCCGGACAGCTCTCCTACGAGCAGTACTTC. Translation gives CASGQLSYEQYF.

This rearrangement joins TRBV28 to TRBJ2-2; 12 bases map to TRBD2. CDR3 length equals 16 residues. Germline V gene data show CDR1 as MDHEN and CDR2 as SYDVKM. V gave up 6 bases and J gave up 0 bases; unmatched junction bases: 2. The CDR3 reads CASRLAGGPNTGELFF. In DNA form, the CDR3 reads TGTGCCAGCAGGCTAGCGGGAGGGCCGAACACCGGGGAGCTGTTTTTT.

CDR3 coding DNA: TGTGCCAGCAGTTACACGGGGAACCAAGAGACCCAGTACTTC. Amino acids: CASSYTGNQETQYF. V is TRBV5-4 and J is TRBJ2-5, with D possibly matching TRBD2 (5 bases). V was trimmed by 5 bases and J by 0 bases, leaving 11 bases between them. The CDR3 has 14 residues. Germline V lookup: CDR1 SGHNT, CDR2 YYREEE (reference sequence).

The rearrangement links TRBV12-3 or TRBV12-4 to TRBJ2-5; no clear D. The CDR3 sequence is 12 residues long. The V and J ends lost 2 bases and 5 bases respectively, with 6 bases between them. The CDR3 DNA follows: TGTGCCAGCAGTTTAAAGAGGGAGACCCAGTACTTC. Its translation is CASSLKRETQYF.

The CDR3 bases are TGTGCCAGCAGTTTATGGGGCAGCACGAACACTGAAGCTTTCTTT. Translated, it gives CASSLWGSTNTEAFF. V usage is TRBV28 and J usage is TRBJ1-1; D ambiguous. Germline-derived CDR1 and CDR2 are MDHEN and SYDVKM. The V end was cut by 0 bases, the J end by 1 base, with 9 bases between. CDR3 length equals 15 residues. The whole variable domain, remainder taken from reference TRBV28 and TRBJ1-1, is DVKVTQSSRYLVKRTGEKVFLECVQDMDHENMFWYRQDPGLGLRLIYFSYDVKMKEKGDIPEGYSVSREKKERFSLILESASTNQTSMYLCASSLWGSTNTEAFFGQGTRLTVV.

The chain's CDR3 is CASSIHRTPGSYYTF. The CDR3, as DNA: TGTGCCAGTAGTATTCACAGGACGCCGGGTTCGTACTACACCTTC. The gene calls are TRBV19 and TRBJ1-2, with a tentative D call TRBD1 (5 bases). The germline V gene encodes CDR1 LNHDA and CDR2 SQIVND (reference sequence). V lost 3 bases and J lost 10, with 21 bases in between. This CDR3 comprises 15 residues.

As concerns this clone: The junction does not match germline at one end; this may be a read error. The chain is built from TRBV6-1 and TRBJ1-3; TRBD1 matches at 10 bases. CDR1 is MNHNS and CDR2 is SASEGT in the germline V gene. The CDR3 has 15 residues. This CDR3 reads CASGDRGRLGNTIYF. The CDR3 DNA reads TGTGCCAGCGGTGACAGGGGGCGCCTTGGAAACACCATATATTTT.